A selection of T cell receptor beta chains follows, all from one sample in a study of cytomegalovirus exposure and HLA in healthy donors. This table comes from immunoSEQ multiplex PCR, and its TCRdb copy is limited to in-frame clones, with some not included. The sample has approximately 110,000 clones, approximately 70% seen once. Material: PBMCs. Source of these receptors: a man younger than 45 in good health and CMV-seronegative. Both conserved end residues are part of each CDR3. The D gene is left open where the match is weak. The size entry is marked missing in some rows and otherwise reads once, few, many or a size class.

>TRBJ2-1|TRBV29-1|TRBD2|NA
TGCAGCGTTTTTGGGGGGAGGGCCCGGGGTGAGCAGTTCTTC
CSVFGGRARGEQFF
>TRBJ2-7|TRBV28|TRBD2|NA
TGTGTCAGCGTATCCTCTGCTAGCGGGAGTGGAGAGCAGTACTTC
CVSVSSASGSGEQYF
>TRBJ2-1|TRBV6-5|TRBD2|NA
TGTGCCAGCATGGAGCGGGAGGGCCTTGGAGATGAGCAGTTCTTC
CASMEREGLGDEQFF
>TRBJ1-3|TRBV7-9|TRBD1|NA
TGTGCCAGCAGTAAGACGCGCGTGCAGGGGGAAACCACCATATATTTT
CASSKTRVQGETTIYF
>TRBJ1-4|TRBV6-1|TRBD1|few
TGTGCCAGCGGGACCGGGCCAGGGGGCTTGAAACTGTTTTTT
CASGTGPGGLKLFF
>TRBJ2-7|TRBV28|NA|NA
TGTGCCAGCAGTTTAAGGGGGATCTACGAGCAGTACTTC
CASSLRGIYEQYF
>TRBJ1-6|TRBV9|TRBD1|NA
TGTGCCAGCAGCATGGGACAGAATAATTCACCCCTCCACTTT
CASSMGQNNSPLHF
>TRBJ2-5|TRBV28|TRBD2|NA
TGTGCCAGCAGTTCCTATCGAGCGGGGTCCCAAGAGACCCAGTACTTC
CASSSYRAGSQETQYF
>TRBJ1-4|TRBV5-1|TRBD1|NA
TGCGCCAGCAGCATGAACCCGGGACAGGATAATGAAAAACTGTTTTTT
CASSMNPGQDNEKLFF
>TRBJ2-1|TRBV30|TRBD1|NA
TGTGCCTGGAGTGGTCATGTAGACAGGGTATACAATGAGCAGTTCTTC
CAWSGHVDRVYNEQFF
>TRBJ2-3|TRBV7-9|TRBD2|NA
TGTGCCAAACGACGACTAGCGGGAGAAACAGATACGCAGTATTTT
CAKRRLAGETDTQYF
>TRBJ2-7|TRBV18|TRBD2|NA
TGTGCCAGCTCACCAGGACTAGCGGGAGTCGACGAGCAGTACTTT
CASSPGLAGVDEQYF
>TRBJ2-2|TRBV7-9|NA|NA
TGTGCCAGCAGTGGCGGGAGGGAGCTGTTTTTT
CASSGGRELFF
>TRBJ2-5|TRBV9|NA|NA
TGTGCCAGCAGCGTAGGGCAGGCCGAGACCCAGTACTTC
CASSVGQAETQYF
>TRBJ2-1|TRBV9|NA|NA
TGTGCCAGCAGCGTAGGAGTTGGTGAGCAGTTCTTC
CASSVGVGEQFF
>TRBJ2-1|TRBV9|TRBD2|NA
TGTGCCAGCAGCGTATCCGGGACTAGCTTCTACAATGAGCAGTTCTTC
CASSVSGTSFYNEQFF
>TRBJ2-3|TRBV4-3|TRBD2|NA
TGCGCCAGCAGCCAAGCGCTAGCGGCGAGGGATACGCAGTATTTT
CASSQALAARDTQYF
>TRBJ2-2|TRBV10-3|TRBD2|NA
TGTGCCATCAGTGAGGGGACTAGCGGGAGAGGGCGTAAGGGGGAGCTGTTTTTT
CAISEGTSGRGRKGELFF
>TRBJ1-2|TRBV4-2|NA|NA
TGTGCCAGCAGCCAAGACAGGGATTGGGGCTACACCTTC
CASSQDRDWGYTF
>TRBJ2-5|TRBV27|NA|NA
TGTGCCAGATCGTACCAAGAGACCCAGTACTTC
CARSYQETQYF
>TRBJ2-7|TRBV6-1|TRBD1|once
TGTGCCAGCAGTGAACTGTCGGGACAGGGAGTGGGGTACGAGCAGTACTTC
CASSELSGQGVGYEQYF
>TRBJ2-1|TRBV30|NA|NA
TGTGCCTGTGCAGGGGGGCTCGGGTCCTACAATGAGCAGTTCTTC
CACAGGLGSYNEQFF
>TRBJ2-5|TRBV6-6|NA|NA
TGTGCCAGCAGTTACTCATCACCGGGGGAGCAGTACTTC
CASSYSSPGEQYF
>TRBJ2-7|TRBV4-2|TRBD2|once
TGTGCCAGCAGCCAAGGAATAGCGGGAGGCAACGAGCAGTACTTC
CASSQGIAGGNEQYF
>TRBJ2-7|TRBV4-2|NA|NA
TGTGCCAGCAGCCAAGGAGTTACCTACGAGCAGTACTTC
CASSQGVTYEQYF
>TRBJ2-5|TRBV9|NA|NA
TGTGCCAGCAGCTTTAGCTGGAGCGAGACCCAGTACTTC
CASSFSWSETQYF
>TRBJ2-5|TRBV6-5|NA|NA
TGTGCCAGCGGGAAAACCGGGACACGCAAGGAGCAGTACTTC
CASGKTGTRKEQYF
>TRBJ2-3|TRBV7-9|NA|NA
TGTGCCAGCAGCTTCAGGACAGGCACAGATACGCAGTATTTT
CASSFRTGTDTQYF
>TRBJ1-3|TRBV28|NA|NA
TGTGCCAGCACTTCCGGGGTTCTCTCTGGAAACACCATATATTTT
CASTSGVLSGNTIYF
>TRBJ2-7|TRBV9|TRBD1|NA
TGTGCCAGCAGCCCGACCGGGACAGAACTCTACGAGCAGTACTTC
CASSPTGTELYEQYF
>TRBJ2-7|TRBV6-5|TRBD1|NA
TGTGCCAGCAGTTACTTGGACAGGGACGAGCAGTACTTC
CASSYLDRDEQYF
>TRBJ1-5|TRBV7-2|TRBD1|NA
TGTGCCAGCAGCCCTCAGACAGGGGGCTTGGGTCAGCCCCAGCATTTT
CASSPQTGGLGQPQHF
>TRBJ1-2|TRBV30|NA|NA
TGTGCCTGGAGTGTAAAGGGGATTGGGGCGGCCGACTATGGCTACACCTTC
CAWSVKGIGAADYGYTF
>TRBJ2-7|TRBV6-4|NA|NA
TGTGCCAGCAGTGATCTAGGGTGGACTCGAAGCTCCTACGAGCAGTACTTC
CASSDLGWTRSSYEQYF